Each of the 24 T cell receptor beta chains below was sequenced from the same sample in a study of shared clonotypes between healthy human individuals. Profiling relied on immunoSEQ multiplex PCR, and the TCRdb table lists in-frame clones only, not all of them. The data show roughly 640,000 clones, roughly 70% seen once. Sequencing was carried out using memory CD4+ T cells sorted from blood. This sample's subset: CD45RA-negative fraction. Source of these receptors: a woman in her 30s in good health.

V is TRBV18 and J is TRBJ2-3; D unresolved. Germline V gene data show CDR1 as KGHSH and CDR2 as LQKENI. The CDR3 contains 16 residues. Trimming left V 3 bases short and J 2 bases short, with 15 bases between. The CDR3 here is CASSPVAPGNTDTQYF. In nucleotides, the CDR3 is TGTGCCAGCTCACCGGTTGCGCCAGGAAACACAGATACGCAGTATTTT. Drawing the rest from reference TRBV18 and TRBJ2-3, the complete variable domain is NAGVMQNPRHLVRRRGQEARLRCSPMKGHSHVYWYRQLPEEGLKFMVYLQKENIIDESGMPKERFSAEFPKEGPSILRIQQVVRGDSAAYFCASSPVAPGNTDTQYFGPGTRLTVL.

This clone turned up a few times. The sample contains more than one DNA sequence encoding this CDR3. The rearrangement joins TRBV14 to TRBJ2-3; D is uncertain. Per the germline V gene, CDR1 is SGHDN and CDR2 is FVKESK. V dropped 1 base and J dropped 0 bases, with 5 bases sitting between them. This CDR3 contains 14 residues. CDR3 in amino acids: CASSQVSSTDTQYF. As DNA, the CDR3 is TGTGCCAGCAGCCAAGTCTCTAGCACAGATACGCAGTATTTT.

This chain connects TRBV19 to TRBJ2-1; 8 nucleotides line up with TRBD1. Germline trimming cut 5 bases from V and 7 bases from J; bases unmatched to any gene: 13. The CDR3 is 16 amino acids. Germline V gives CDR1 LNHDA, CDR2 SQIVND (reference sequence). The CDR3 here is CASSPPGGMKGNEQFF. DNA for the CDR3: TGTGCCAGTAGTCCTCCAGGGGGCATGAAGGGGAATGAGCAGTTCTTC.

Only one count was recorded for this clone. The chain joins TRBV7-2 to TRBJ2-5, with D unresolved. Per germline, CDR1 SGHTA and CDR2 FQGNSA. Trimming removed 2 bases at V and 5 bases at J, with 6 bases between. The CDR3 has 12 amino acids. The CDR3 spells CASSLRRETQYF. As DNA, the CDR3 is TGTGCCAGCAGCTTACGTAGGGAGACCCAGTACTTC. The whole variable domain, filled in from reference TRBV7-2 and TRBJ2-5, reads GAGVSQSPSNKVTEKGKDVELRCDPISGHTALYWYRQSLGQGLEFLIYFQGNSAPDKSGLPSDRFSAERTGGSVSTLTIQRTQQEDSAVYLCASSLRRETQYFGPGTRLLVL.

The sample holds a few counts of this clone. With a much larger clone just one base away, this may be a read error. Different DNA sequences within this sample yield the same CDR3. The rearrangement links TRBV19 to TRBJ1-3; possible D gene TRBD1, 6 bases. This CDR3 has 15 residues. V lost 4 bases, J lost 0 bases, and 10 bases lay in between. The germline gives CDR1 LNHDA, CDR2 SQIVND (reference sequence). DNA of the CDR3: TGTGCCAGTAGTACGGACAGCTACTCTGGAAACACCATATATTTT. Translation: CASSTDSYSGNTIYF.

This clone was recorded once. The chain links TRBV1 to TRBJ2-7; the DNA was not compared with TRBD2, the D call given in the table. TRBV1 is a known pseudogene. CDR3 length equals 13 residues. Written as DNA, the CDR3 is TGCACCAGCAGCCAAAGGGCTAGCTGCGAGCAGTACTTC. Translating it yields CTSSQRASCEQYF.

This chain connects TRBV27 to TRBJ2-4; D unclear. The germline CDR1 and CDR2 sequences are MNHEY and SMNVEV (reference sequence). The CDR3 totals 16 residues. V dropped 7 bases and J dropped 0 bases, with 16 bases sitting between them. The CDR3: CASTRSVELAKNIQYF. The CDR3 DNA reads TGTGCCAGCACTCGGTCCGTAGAACTAGCCAAAAACATTCAGTACTTC.

The chain has TRBV5-1 and TRBJ2-7; 9 bases align to TRBD2. CDR3 length: 17 amino acids. The V gene end was trimmed by 3 bases and the J gene end by 2 bases; junction bases not matched to a gene: 12. The V gene's germline CDR1 is SGHRS and CDR2 YFSETQ. The CDR3 DNA is TGCGCCAGCAGCTCCCTACCAGTAGCGGGAGCCACCTACGAGCAGTACTTC. Its translation is CASSSLPVAGATYEQYF. Drawing the rest from reference TRBV5-1 and TRBJ2-7, the complete variable domain is KAGVTQTPRYLIKTRGQQVTLSCSPISGHRSVSWYQQTPGQGLQFLFEYFSETQRNKGNFPGRFSGRQFSNSRSEMNVSTLELGDSALYLCASSSLPVAGATYEQYFGPGTRLTVT.

A few counts support this clone. V gene TRBV5-1 combines with J gene TRBJ1-2; no clear D gene. Looked up from germline, CDR1 is SGHRS and CDR2 is YFSETQ. V was pared by 3 bases and J by 2 bases, with 17 bases between. The CDR3 is made up of 16 amino acids. This CDR3 is CASSSQFRTENYGYTF. The CDR3 DNA reads TGCGCCAGCAGCTCCCAATTCCGGACTGAAAACTATGGCTACACCTTC.

CDR3 amino acids: CASSGGYNYGYTF. CDR3 sequence (DNA): TGTGCCAGCAGTGGAGGATATAACTATGGCTACACCTTC. The gene calls are TRBV2 and TRBJ1-2, with D unclear. The CDR3 is 13 residues long. Trimming removed 4 bases from V and 1 base from J, with 7 bases in between. Germline V gene sequence: CDR1 SNHLY, CDR2 FYNNEI.

The genes are TRBV5-1 and TRBJ2-5, with TRBD1 matching over 7 bases. The V gene's germline CDR1 is SGHRS and CDR2 YFSETQ. This CDR3 is 15 amino acids long. V was clipped by 1 base and J by 5 bases; unmatched bases: 8. CDR3 coding DNA: TGCGCCAGCAGCTTGAGCCCAGGGGGTTGGGAGACCCAGTACTTC. Residues: CASSLSPGGWETQYF.

J is TRBJ1-2 and V is TRBV30, with D tentatively TRBD1 (6 bases). With 7 bases removed from V and 6 bases from J, the gap between germline ends came to 18 bases. CDR3 length: 13 amino acids. Germline CDR1 is GTSNPN and CDR2 is SVGIG (reference sequence). The CDR3 nucleotides are TGTGCCTCCACAAGGGCAGGGGAAAATGGCTACACCTTC. This gives the protein CASTRAGENGYTF.

The V gene is TRBV14, the J gene TRBJ1-2; the D is unclear. Germline CDR1 SGHDN, CDR2 FVKESK. Between the trimmed V and J ends, which lost 2 bases and 2 bases, there was a span of 12 bases. The length of the CDR3 is 15 residues. CDR3 coding DNA: TGTGCCAGCAGCCAATTCGGCAGTGAGAACTATGGCTACACCTTC. Residues: CASSQFGSENYGYTF.

A remark on this clone: Other DNA variants within this sample encode the same CDR3. The chain joins TRBV27 to TRBJ1-4; no firm D call. CDR3 length: 13 residues. CDR1 MNHEY and CDR2 SMNVEV come from the germline V gene (reference sequence). The ends were cut back, 1 base at V and 8 bases at J, with 8 bases in the middle. This CDR3 reads CASSLWAGEKLFF. The CDR3 nucleotides are TGTGCCAGCAGTTTATGGGCGGGGGAAAAACTGTTTTTT.

As concerns this clone: Other nucleotide sequences in the sample specify the same CDR3. The rearrangement uses TRBV5-1 and TRBJ2-1; 13 nucleotides match TRBD2. Per the germline V gene, CDR1 is SGHRS and CDR2 is YFSETQ. V was pared by 4 bases and J by 7 bases, with 5 bases of the junction left unmatched. The CDR3 runs 15 residues. The DNA of the CDR3 is TGCGCCAGCAGCCTGGGACTAGCGGGAAATAATGAGCAGTTCTTC. This codes for CASSLGLAGNNEQFF.

J is TRBJ2-3 and V is TRBV28, with D hard to call. CDR1 MDHEN and CDR2 SYDVKM come from the germline V gene. V was cut by 7 bases and J by 0 bases, with 11 bases left in between. The CDR3 is 14 residues long. The CDR3 sequence: CASKGPTSTDTQYF. The CDR3 DNA sequence: TGTGCCAGCAAGGGTCCCACGAGCACAGATACGCAGTATTTT.

The chain joins TRBV29-1 to TRBJ2-7, with a weak D call TRBD2 (5 bases). The CDR3 is 14 amino acids. The germline V gene has CDR1 SQVTM and CDR2 ANQGSEA. Trimming took off 5 bases at V and 3 bases at J, with 17 bases between the two ends. The CDR3 protein is CSVTSYGNFYEQYF. CDR3 nucleotide sequence: TGCAGCGTTACATCATACGGGAACTTCTACGAGCAGTACTTC.

The chain couples TRBV6-1 to TRBJ2-3; the D gene is possibly TRBD2 (7 bases). V lost 6 bases to trimming and J lost 4 bases, with 14 bases between them. The CDR3 consists of 14 residues. Germline V CDR1 and CDR2: MNHNS, SASEGT. The CDR3 nucleotides are TGTGCCAGCAGCTGGGAGGGGGAAGCAGATACGCAGTATTTT. Amino acids: CASSWEGEADTQYF.

A word on this clone: The same CDR3 also results from other DNA sequences found in this sample. J is TRBJ2-5 and V is TRBV7-8, with 7 bases lining up with TRBD1. This CDR3 spans 14 amino acids. V dropped 5 bases and J dropped 2; count of bases not matched to a gene: 5. Per the germline V gene, CDR1 is SGHVS and CDR2 is FQNEAQ. The CDR3: CASSLGTVQETQYF. Here the CDR3 DNA reads TGTGCCAGCAGCCTGGGGACAGTACAAGAGACCCAGTACTTC.

The chain links TRBV5-1 to TRBJ1-3; TRBD1 matches at 7 bases. Germline lookup yields CDR1 SGHRS and CDR2 YFSETQ. The CDR3 has 16 residues. With V trimmed by 4 bases and J by 0 bases, 7 bases remained unmatched. The CDR3 reads CASSRQGAPSGNTIYF. The CDR3 DNA sequence: TGCGCCAGCAGCCGACAGGGAGCTCCCTCTGGAAACACCATATATTTT.

The chain combines TRBV29-1 with TRBJ2-5; D might be TRBD2 (6 bases). Germline V gene data show CDR1 as SQVTM and CDR2 as ANQGSEA. V lost 4 bases to trimming and J lost 1 base, with 13 bases between them. CDR3 size: 14 residues. The CDR3 region has the DNA TGCAGCGTTGCTGACCGGGACTTCCAAGAGACCCAGTACTTC. This codes for CSVADRDFQETQYF.

V is TRBV6-5 and J is TRBJ2-7; D is undetermined. The germline V and J ends were trimmed by 6 bases and 3 bases, with 15 bases remaining between them. Germline loops: CDR1 MNHEY, CDR2 SVGAGI. This CDR3 is 14 amino acids long. The CDR3 bases are TGTGCCAGCAGGCCTTTCCCCACTGGCTACGAGCAGTACTTC. Its protein is CASRPFPTGYEQYF.

This clone appeared a few times. This sequence joins TRBV27 and TRBJ2-5; TRBD1 or TRBD2 may be the D gene (5 bases each). The V gene lost 3 bases and the J gene lost 5 bases, with 10 bases spanning the gap. Germline lookup yields CDR1 MNHEY and CDR2 SMNVEV (reference sequence). The CDR3 spans 13 residues. Here the CDR3 DNA reads TGTGCCAGCAGTTTTGGGGACGGGGAGACCCAGTACTTC. Protein product: CASSFGDGETQYF.

The genes are TRBV9 and TRBJ1-2, with D possibly being TRBD1 (6 bases). Germline V gives CDR1 SGDLS, CDR2 YYNGEE. The CDR3 covers 14 residues. Between the trimmed V and J ends, which lost 0 bases and 8 bases, there was a span of 14 bases. This CDR3 is CASSVGNRAEGYTF. CDR3 bases: TGTGCCAGCAGCGTAGGTAACAGGGCGGAGGGCTACACCTTC.